This record concerns one T cell receptor (beta chain) sequence. Its specificity is unknown. Generated by immunoSEQ multiplex PCR, the TCRdb table keeps only in-frame clones and is missing some. Of about 10,000 clones in the sample, roughly 80% were seen once. The sample originates from a study of T cells after posttransplantation cyclophosphamide. Study conclusions and caveats: Tissue-infiltrating T cells from skin or gut overlapped little with blood T cells. Donor-recipient repertoire similarity was low at 1-2 months, rising over year one. Recipient CMV seropositivity and CMV reactivation strongly tracked TRB clonality.

With V trimmed by 1 base and J by 7 bases, 6 bases remained unmatched. Germline lookup yields CDR1 MDHEN and CDR2 SYDVKM. The CDR3 is 14 residues long. A marrow graft followed busulfan-fludarabine conditioning, with cyclophosphamide on days +3 and +4. This sequence was found in a female patient aged 40-50 years who received an allogeneic stem cell transplant from a related donor, was CMV-positive, and had no GVHD. A share of the T cells may be of graft donor origin. V gene TRBV28 combines with J gene TRBJ1-1; 7 positions agree with TRBD1. The specimen comprised PBMCs, sampled 1,700 to 2,000 days after a stem cell transplant with posttransplant cyclophosphamide. The CDR3 is CASSLSDREVEAFF. As DNA, the CDR3 is TGTGCCAGCAGTTTATCCGACAGGGAGGTTGAAGCTTTCTTT.